A single sample is the source of the 14 T cell receptor beta chains below, sequenced in a study of T cell clonotyping in hematopoietic cell transplantation. Sequencing used immunoSEQ multiplex PCR; TCRdb keeps in-frame clones, though not all of them. The table shows some 15,000 clones, with 70% to 85% occurring only once. The specimen was PBMCs, collected 100 days after allogeneic stem cell transplant. The receptor source for this set is a female patient in her thirties or forties who had an allogeneic stem cell transplant from a related donor, so T cells may come from the graft donor. Some clones in this sample may be carry-over from other donors' samples.

The rearrangement joins TRBV4-3 to TRBJ1-4; 8 nucleotides align to TRBD1. The CDR3 is made up of 17 amino acids. Losses at the gene ends were 3 bases for V and 6 bases for J; bases not matched to a gene: 12. Germline V gene data show CDR1 as LGHNA and CDR2 as YSLEER. CDR3 region: CASSQAPDRVRDEKLFF. The CDR3 DNA follows: TGCGCCAGCAGCCAGGCCCCGGACAGGGTTAGGGATGAAAAACTGTTTTTT.

The rearrangement uses TRBV5-1 and TRBJ2-2; 8 positions agree with TRBD2. Germline values: CDR1 SGHRS, CDR2 YFSETQ. Trimming removed 5 bases from V and 5 bases from J; junction bases left unmatched: 14. The CDR3 covers 17 residues. CDR3 residues: CASSPRSGKGSTGELFF. The DNA for the CDR3 is TGCGCCAGCAGTCCCCGTAGCGGGAAAGGGTCGACCGGGGAGCTGTTTTTT.

This chain links TRBV5-6 with TRBJ2-7; TRBD1 aligns across 11 bases. J lost 5 bases, V lost 4 bases, and 8 bases had no gene match. Germline CDR1 is SGHDT and CDR2 is YYEEEE. The CDR3 is 15 amino acids. CDR3 DNA sequence: TGTGCCAGCAGCCCTTTGGGGACAGGGGGTAACGAGCAGTACTTC. Translating gives CASSPLGTGGNEQYF.

This clone showed up just a few times. The chain is built from TRBV30 and TRBJ1-3, with no clear D. The V gene lost 0 bases and the J gene lost 0 bases, with 6 bases spanning the gap. This CDR3 is built from 14 residues. Germline assignment: CDR1 GTSNPN and CDR2 SVGIG (reference sequence). The CDR3 nucleotides are TGTGCCTGGAGTGTAGGAGGCTCTGGAAACACCATATATTTT. This encodes CAWSVGGSGNTIYF.

The chain links TRBV2 to TRBJ2-4; the match to TRBD2 covers 7 bases. Germline V gives CDR1 SNHLY, CDR2 FYNNEI. The junction had 16 bases not matched to a gene; V was cut back by 4 bases and J by 4 bases. The CDR3 has 18 amino acids. CDR3 nucleotides: TGTGCCAGCAGTGTGGGGCCGGGAGGTTTTACCCCGAAAAACATTCAGTACTTC. It yields the protein CASSVGPGGFTPKNIQYF.

The V call is TRBV19, the J call TRBJ2-1; the D gene is possibly TRBD1 (5 bases). This CDR3 contains 12 residues. Germline CDR1 LNHDA, CDR2 SQIVND (reference sequence). The V and J ends lost 5 bases and 10 bases respectively, with 12 bases between them. The CDR3 DNA sequence: TGTGCCAGTAGTCCCGGGTGGGGCGAGCAGTTCTTC. It is translated as CASSPGWGEQFF.

CDR3 region: CAWRGQGIYEQFF. DNA of the CDR3: TGTGCCTGGAGGGGACAGGGGATCTATGAGCAGTTCTTC. The chain recombines TRBV30 with TRBJ2-1; 10 positions agree with TRBD1. CDR1 and CDR2 (germline): GTSNPN, SVGIG (reference sequence). V trimming: 3 bases; J trimming: 8 bases; junction bases outside the gene matches: 4. The CDR3 totals 13 residues.

This clone was detected only a few times. This sequence joins TRBV30 and TRBJ1-1; 10 nucleotides line up with TRBD1. V was pared by 5 bases and J by 3 bases, with 0 bases of the junction left unmatched. In germline, CDR1 is GTSNPN, CDR2 SVGIG (reference sequence). This CDR3 is 12 amino acids long. Here the CDR3 reads CAWGTGDTEAFF. The CDR3 bases are TGTGCCTGGGGGACAGGGGACACTGAAGCTTTCTTT.

This chain uses TRBV29-1 with TRBJ1-1; D is unclear. Germline V gene lookup returns CDR1 SQVTM and CDR2 ANQGSEA. Trimming cost V 3 bases and J 10 bases, with 12 bases left between them. The CDR3 loop spans 11 amino acids. The CDR3 DNA follows: TGCAGCGTTGACTCGCGCTCCGGAGCTTTCTTT. Translation gives CSVDSRSGAFF. The full variable domain, its missing parts supplied by reference TRBV29-1 and TRBJ1-1, is SAVISQKPSRDICQRGTSLTIQCQVDSQVTMMFWYRQQPGQSLTLIATANQGSEATYESGFVIDKFPISRPNLTFSTLTVSNMSPEDSSIYLCSVDSRSGAFFGQGTRLTVV.

The chain has TRBV5-4 and TRBJ1-4; D is unresolved. Trimming pared 4 bases from V and 5 bases from J, leaving 15 bases between. Germline V lookup: CDR1 SGHNT, CDR2 YYREEE (reference sequence). The CDR3 extends over 15 amino acids. The CDR3 DNA reads TGTGCCAGCAGCATCAAGGGAGGTATCAATGAAAAACTGTTTTTT. Translating it yields CASSIKGGINEKLFF.

This chain uses TRBV1 with TRBJ1-5; TRBD1 is the table's D call and was not checked against the DNA. TRBV1 is classified as a pseudogene. The CDR3 covers 18 residues. CDR3 protein: CTSSQDLGGQGAGQPQHF. CDR3 DNA sequence: TGCACCAGCAGCCAGGATTTAGGGGGACAGGGGGCGGGTCAGCCCCAGCATTTT.

The rearrangement links TRBV5-5 to TRBJ2-2, with 8 bases aligning to TRBD2. The CDR3 extends over 16 amino acids. CDR1 is SGHKS, CDR2 YYEKEE, per germline (reference sequence). The V segment lost 4 bases and the J segment 5 bases; nucleotides outside the gene matches: 10. This chain's CDR3 is CASSPGTSGLTGELFF. The CDR3 DNA reads as TGTGCCAGCAGCCCTGGTACTAGCGGACTTACCGGGGAGCTGTTTTTT.

This chain uses TRBV6-6 with TRBJ2-1, with 8 positions matching TRBD1. Germline V gene sequence: CDR1 MNHNY, CDR2 SVGAGI (reference sequence). The CDR3 is 14 amino acids. With 2 bases clipped from V and 6 bases from J, the junction kept 3 bases outside the gene matches. The CDR3 sequence: CASSYGQGGNEQFF. CDR3 nucleotide sequence: TGTGCCAGCAGTTACGGACAGGGTGGCAATGAGCAGTTCTTC.

This clone was seen more than once but under ten times. V usage is TRBV19 and J usage is TRBJ2-7; TRBD1 matches at 8 bases. Germline CDR1 LNHDA, CDR2 SQIVND (reference sequence). The CDR3 consists of 14 residues. Unmatched junction bases numbered 7, after V lost 9 bases and J lost 0 bases. The CDR3 region is CASRVDRDSYEQYF. Written as DNA, the CDR3 is TGTGCCAGCCGGGTGGACAGGGACTCCTACGAGCAGTACTTC.